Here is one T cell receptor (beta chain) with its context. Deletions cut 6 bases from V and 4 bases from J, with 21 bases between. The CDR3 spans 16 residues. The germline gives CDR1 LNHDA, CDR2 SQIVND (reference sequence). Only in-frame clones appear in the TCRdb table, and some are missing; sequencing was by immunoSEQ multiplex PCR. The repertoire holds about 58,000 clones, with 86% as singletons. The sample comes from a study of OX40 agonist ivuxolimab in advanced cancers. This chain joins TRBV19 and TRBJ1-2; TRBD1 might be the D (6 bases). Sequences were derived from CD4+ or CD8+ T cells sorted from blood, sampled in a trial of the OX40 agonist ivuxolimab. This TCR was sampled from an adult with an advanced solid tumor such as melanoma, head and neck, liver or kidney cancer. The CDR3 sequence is CASRDRKKRDTYGYTF. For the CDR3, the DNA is TGTGCCAGTAGGGACCGCAAGAAACGGGACACCTATGGCTACACCTTC. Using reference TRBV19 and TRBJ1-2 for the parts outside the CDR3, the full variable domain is DGGITQSPKYLFRKEGQNVTLSCEQNLNHDAMYWYRQDPGQGLRLIYYSQIVNDFQKGDIAEGYSVSREKKESFPLTVTSAQKNPTAFYLCASRDRKKRDTYGYTFGSGTRLTVV.